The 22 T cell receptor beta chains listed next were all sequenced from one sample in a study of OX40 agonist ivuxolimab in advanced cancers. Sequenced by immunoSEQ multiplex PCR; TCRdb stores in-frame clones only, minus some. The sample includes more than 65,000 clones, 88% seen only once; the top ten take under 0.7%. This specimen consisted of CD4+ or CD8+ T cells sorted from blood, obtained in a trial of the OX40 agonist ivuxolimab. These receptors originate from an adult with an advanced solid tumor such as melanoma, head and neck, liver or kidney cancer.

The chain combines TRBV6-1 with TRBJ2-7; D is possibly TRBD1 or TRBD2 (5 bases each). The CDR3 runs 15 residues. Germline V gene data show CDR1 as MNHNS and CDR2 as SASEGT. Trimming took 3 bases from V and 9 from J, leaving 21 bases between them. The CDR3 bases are TGTGCCAGCAGTGAGTACGGGACGCTCTATTTTCGGCAGTACTTC. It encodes CASSEYGTLYFRQYF.

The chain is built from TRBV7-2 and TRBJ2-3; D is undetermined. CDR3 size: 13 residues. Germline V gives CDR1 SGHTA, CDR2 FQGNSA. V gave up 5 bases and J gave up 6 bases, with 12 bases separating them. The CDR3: CASSPSPWDTQYF. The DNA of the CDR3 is TGTGCCAGCAGCCCCTCCCCCTGGGATACGCAGTATTTT.

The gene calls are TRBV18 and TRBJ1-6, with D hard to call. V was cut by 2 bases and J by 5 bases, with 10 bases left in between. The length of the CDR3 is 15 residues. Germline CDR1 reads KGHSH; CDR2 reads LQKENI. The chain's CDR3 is CASSPSRGDNSPLHF. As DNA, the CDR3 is TGTGCCAGCTCACCAAGTCGAGGAGATAATTCACCCCTCCACTTT.

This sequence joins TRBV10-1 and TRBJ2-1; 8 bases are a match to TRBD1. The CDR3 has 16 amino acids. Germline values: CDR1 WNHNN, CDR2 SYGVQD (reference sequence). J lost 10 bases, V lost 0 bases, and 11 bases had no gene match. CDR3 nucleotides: TGCGCCAGCAGTGAGTCAAGGAGGGCAGGGGGCGAGGAGCAGTTCTTC. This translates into CASSESRRAGGEEQFF.

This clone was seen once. The CDR3 nucleotides read TGTGCCACCAGCAGAGATCCAGGGACAGGGACCTACAATGAGCAGTTCTTC. Residues: CATSRDPGTGTYNEQFF. The rearrangement joins TRBV15 to TRBJ2-1; 9 nucleotides match TRBD1. V was clipped by 0 bases and J by 2 bases; unmatched bases: 5. This CDR3 comprises 17 residues. Germline CDR1 reads LNHNV; CDR2 reads YYDKDF (reference sequence).

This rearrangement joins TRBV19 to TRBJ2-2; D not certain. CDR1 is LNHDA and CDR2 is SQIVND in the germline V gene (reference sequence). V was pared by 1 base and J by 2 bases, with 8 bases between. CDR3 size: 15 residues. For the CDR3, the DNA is TGTGCCAGTAGTATAGTGAACAGAAACACCGGGGAGCTGTTTTTT. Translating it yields CASSIVNRNTGELFF.

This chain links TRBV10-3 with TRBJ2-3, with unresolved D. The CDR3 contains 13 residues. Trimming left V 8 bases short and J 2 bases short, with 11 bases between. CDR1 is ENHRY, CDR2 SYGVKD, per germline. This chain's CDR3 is CAIRSGYTDTQYF. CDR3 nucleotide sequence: TGTGCCATCCGGTCAGGTTACACAGATACGCAGTATTTT.

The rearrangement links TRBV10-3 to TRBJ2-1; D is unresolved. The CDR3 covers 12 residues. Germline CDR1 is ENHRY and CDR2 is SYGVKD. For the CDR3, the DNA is TGTGCTTCCGGTCTAAACTACAATGAGCAGTTCTTC. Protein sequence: CASGLNYNEQFF.

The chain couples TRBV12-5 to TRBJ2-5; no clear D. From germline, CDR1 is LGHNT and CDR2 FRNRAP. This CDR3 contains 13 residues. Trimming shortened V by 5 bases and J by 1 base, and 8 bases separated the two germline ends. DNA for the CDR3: TGTGCTAGTGGTGCCTCAGGCCAAGAGACCCAGTACTTC. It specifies CASGASGQETQYF.

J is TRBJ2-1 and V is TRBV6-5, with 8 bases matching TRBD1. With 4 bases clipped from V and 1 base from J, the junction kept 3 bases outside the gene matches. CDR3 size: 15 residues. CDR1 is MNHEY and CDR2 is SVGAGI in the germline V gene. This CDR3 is CASSSNRGSYNEQFF. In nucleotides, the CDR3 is TGTGCCAGCAGTTCAAACAGGGGGTCCTACAATGAGCAGTTCTTC.

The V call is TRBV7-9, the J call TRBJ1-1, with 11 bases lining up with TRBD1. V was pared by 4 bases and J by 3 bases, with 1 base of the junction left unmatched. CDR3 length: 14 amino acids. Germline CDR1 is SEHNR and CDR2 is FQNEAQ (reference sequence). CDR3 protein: CASSSGQGDTEAFF. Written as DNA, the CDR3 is TGTGCCAGCAGCTCGGGACAGGGGGACACTGAAGCTTTCTTT.

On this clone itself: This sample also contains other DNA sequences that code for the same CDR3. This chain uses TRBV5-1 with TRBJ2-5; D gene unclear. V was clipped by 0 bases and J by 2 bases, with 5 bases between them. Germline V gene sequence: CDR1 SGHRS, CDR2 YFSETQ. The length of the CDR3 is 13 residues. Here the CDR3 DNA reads TGCGCCAGCAGCTTGGGATTACAAGAGACCCAGTACTTC. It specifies CASSLGLQETQYF.

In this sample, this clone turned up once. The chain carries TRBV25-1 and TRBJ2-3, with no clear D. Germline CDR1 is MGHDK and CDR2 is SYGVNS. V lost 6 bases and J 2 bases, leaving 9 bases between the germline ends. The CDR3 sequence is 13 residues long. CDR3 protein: CASRDTTTDTQYF. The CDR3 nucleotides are TGTGCCAGCAGAGACACGACCACAGATACGCAGTATTTT. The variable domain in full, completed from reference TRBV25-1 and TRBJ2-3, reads EADIYQTPRYLVIGTGKKITLECSQTMGHDKMYWYQQDPGMELHLIHYSYGVNSTEKGDLSSESTVSRIRTEHFPLTLESARPSHTSQYLCASRDTTTDTQYFGPGTRLTVL.

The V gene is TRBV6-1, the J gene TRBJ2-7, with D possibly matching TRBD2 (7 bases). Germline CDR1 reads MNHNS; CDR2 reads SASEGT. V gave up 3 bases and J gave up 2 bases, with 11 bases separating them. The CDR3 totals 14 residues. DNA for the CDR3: TGTGCCAGCAGTGATGGGGGGGGGCCCTACGAGCAGTACTTC. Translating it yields CASSDGGGPYEQYF.

The CDR3 DNA is TGTGCCAGCAGCCAAGATCCGCATCTTGAAGCTTTCTTT. It yields the protein CASSQDPHLEAFF. This chain links TRBV14 with TRBJ1-1; D is uncertain. The CDR3 runs 13 residues. CDR1 SGHDN and CDR2 FVKESK come from the germline V gene. With 0 bases removed from V and 7 bases from J, the gap between germline ends came to 9 bases.

CDR3 protein: CASSLVLGAGTGELFF. The CDR3 DNA is TGTGCCAGCAGCTTAGTTTTAGGGGCTGGCACCGGGGAGCTGTTTTTT. The genes are TRBV7-2 and TRBJ2-2, with TRBD1 as a possible D gene (5 bases). Germline-derived CDR1 and CDR2 are SGHTA and FQGNSA. With 1 base removed from V and 4 bases from J, the gap between germline ends came to 13 bases. The CDR3 is 16 residues long.

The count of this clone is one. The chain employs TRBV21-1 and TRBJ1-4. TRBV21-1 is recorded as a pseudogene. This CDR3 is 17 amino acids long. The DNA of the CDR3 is TGTGCCAGCAGCAAAGTAGAGGCATTTGGGCCGATTGAAAAACTGTTTTTT. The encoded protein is CASSKVEAFGPIEKLFF.

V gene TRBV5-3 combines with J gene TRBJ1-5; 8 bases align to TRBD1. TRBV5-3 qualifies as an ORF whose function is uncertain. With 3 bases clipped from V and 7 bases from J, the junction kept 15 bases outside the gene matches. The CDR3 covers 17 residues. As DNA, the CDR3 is TGTGCCAGAAGCTGGGCCAGACAGGGGCTGGCGGGGCAGCCCCAGCATTTT. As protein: CARSWARQGLAGQPQHF.

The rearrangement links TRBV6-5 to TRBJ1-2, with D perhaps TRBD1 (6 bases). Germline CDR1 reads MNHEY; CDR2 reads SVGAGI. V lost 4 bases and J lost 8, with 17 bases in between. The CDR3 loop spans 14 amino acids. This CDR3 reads CASSSPRTVKGYTF. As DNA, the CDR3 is TGTGCCAGCAGTTCCCCTCGGACAGTCAAAGGCTACACCTTC.

CDR3 coding DNA: TGCAGCGTTGCTGGCAGCTCCTACGAGCAGTACTTC. It codes for CSVAGSSYEQYF. The chain has TRBV29-1 and TRBJ2-5; D gene ambiguous. The J call may be wrong; the DNA end is better matched by TRBJ2-7. Per the germline V gene, CDR1 is SQVTM and CDR2 is ANQGSEA. The CDR3 totals 12 residues.

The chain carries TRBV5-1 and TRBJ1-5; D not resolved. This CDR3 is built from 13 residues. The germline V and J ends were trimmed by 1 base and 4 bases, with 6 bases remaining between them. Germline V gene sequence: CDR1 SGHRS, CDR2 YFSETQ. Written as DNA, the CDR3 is TGCGCCAGCAGCTTGCTGGGAAATCAGCCCCAGCATTTT. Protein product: CASSLLGNQPQHF.

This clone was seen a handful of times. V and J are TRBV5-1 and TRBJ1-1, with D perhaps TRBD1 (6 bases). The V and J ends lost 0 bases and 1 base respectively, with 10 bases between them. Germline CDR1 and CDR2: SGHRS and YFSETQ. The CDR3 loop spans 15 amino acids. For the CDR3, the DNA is TGCGCCAGCAGCTTGGGCGTGACAGGGAACACTGAAGCTTTCTTT. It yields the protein CASSLGVTGNTEAFF.